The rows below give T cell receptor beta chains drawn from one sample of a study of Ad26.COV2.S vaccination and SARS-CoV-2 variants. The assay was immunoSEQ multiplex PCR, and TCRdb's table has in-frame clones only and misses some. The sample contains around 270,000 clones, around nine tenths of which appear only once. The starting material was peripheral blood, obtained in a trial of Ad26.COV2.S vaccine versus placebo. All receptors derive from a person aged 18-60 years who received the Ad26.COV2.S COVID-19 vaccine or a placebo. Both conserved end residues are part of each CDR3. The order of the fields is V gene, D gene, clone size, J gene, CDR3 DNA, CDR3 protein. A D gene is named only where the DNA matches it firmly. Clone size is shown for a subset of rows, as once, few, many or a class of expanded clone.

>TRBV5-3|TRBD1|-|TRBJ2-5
TGTGCCAGAAGCTTGTGTTGGATTGGGACAGGGACGCTCGTCTGGGAGACCCAGTACTTC
CARSLCWIGTGTLVWETQYF
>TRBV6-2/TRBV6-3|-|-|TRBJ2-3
TGTGCCAGCAGTTACTCCAGGGCGATGACCACAGATACGCAGTATTTT
CASSYSRAMTTDTQYF
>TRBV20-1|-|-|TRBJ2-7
TGCAGTGCTAGTTACGGGTCCCTTGCTCCTTTCCAGTACTTC
CSASYGSLAPFQYF
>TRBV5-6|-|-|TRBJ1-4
TGTGCCAGCAGCTTCTCGACAGGAATAAATGAAAAACTGTTTTTT
CASSFSTGINEKLFF
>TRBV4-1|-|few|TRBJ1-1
TGCGCCAGCAGCCAAGATGGGCGACCTGAAGCTTTCTTT
CASSQDGRPEAFF
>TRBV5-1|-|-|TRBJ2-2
TGCGCCAGCAGCTTGGCCCCGTCGCAAGGGGAGCTGTTTTTT
CASSLAPSQGELFF
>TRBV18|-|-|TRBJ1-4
TGTGCCAGCTCAACTTCGACGGGCCCTACTGAAAAACTGTTTTTT
CASSTSTGPTEKLFF
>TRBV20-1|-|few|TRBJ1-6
TGCAGTGCTAGTGTCAGTGCAATCTCACCCCTCCACTTT
CSASVSAISPLHF
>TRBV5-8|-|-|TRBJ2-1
TGTGCCAGCAGCCTGACCTACAGCAATGAGCAGTTCTTC
CASSLTYSNEQFF
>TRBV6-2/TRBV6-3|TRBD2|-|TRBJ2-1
TGTGCCAGCAGTTCATTTAGCGGGAAAGGGGGTGAGCAGTTCTTC
CASSSFSGKGGEQFF
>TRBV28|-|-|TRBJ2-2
TGTGCCAGCAGTTTACAGGGGAGGACCGGGGAGCTGTTTTTT
CASSLQGRTGELFF
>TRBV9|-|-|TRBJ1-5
TGTGCCAGCAGCGTAGACCTAAAGGGGCAGCCCCAGCATTTT
CASSVDLKGQPQHF
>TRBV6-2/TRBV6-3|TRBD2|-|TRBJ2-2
TGTGCCAGCAGTTACGGCGCGGGGGTGTTCCTAACGAACACCGGGGAGCTGTTTTTT
CASSYGAGVFLTNTGELFF
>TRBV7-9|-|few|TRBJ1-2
TGTGCCAGCAGCGCGGACCTCTATGGCTACACCTTC
CASSADLYGYTF
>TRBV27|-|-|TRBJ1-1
TGTGCCAGCAGTTTATCGGGTTCGGCTGAAGCTTTCTTT
CASSLSGSAEAFF
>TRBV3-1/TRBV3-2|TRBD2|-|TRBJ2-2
TGTGCCAGCAGCCATGCTTATGACGGCAAACTGACTAGCGGGAGGGGGACCGGGGAGCTGTTTTTT
CASSHAYDGKLTSGRGTGELFF
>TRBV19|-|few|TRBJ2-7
TGTGCCAGTAGCGTCGGCTACGAGCAGTACTTC
CASSVGYEQYF
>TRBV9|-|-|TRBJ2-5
TGTGCCAGCAGCTCCTTGGGGGCTAGAACGGAGACCCAGTACTTC
CASSSLGARTETQYF
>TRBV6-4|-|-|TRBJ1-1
TGTGCCAGCAGTGAATCCCACGGGAACACTGAAGCTTTCTTT
CASSESHGNTEAFF
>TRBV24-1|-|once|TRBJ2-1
TGTGCCACCAGTGATGGACAGACCCTCTCCTACAATGAGCAGTTCTTC
CATSDGQTLSYNEQFF
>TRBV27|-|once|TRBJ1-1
TGTGCCAGCAGTTTAGGCCCGAACACTGAAGCTTTCTTT
CASSLGPNTEAFF
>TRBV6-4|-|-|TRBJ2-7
TGTGCCAGCAGTGAGAAGGGGACGGACGAGCAGTACTTC
CASSEKGTDEQYF
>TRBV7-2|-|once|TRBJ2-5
TGTGCCAGCAGCTTCCAGGCCCTACAAGGGGCGGGAGAGACCCAGTACTTC
CASSFQALQGAGETQYF
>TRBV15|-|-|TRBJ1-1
TGTGCCACCAGCAGAGAGAGCCTGAACACTGAAGCTTTCTTT
CATSRESLNTEAFF
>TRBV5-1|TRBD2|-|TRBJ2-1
TGCGCCAGCAGCTCTCGGACTAGCCTCCGATCCTACAATGAGCAGTTCTTC
CASSSRTSLRSYNEQFF
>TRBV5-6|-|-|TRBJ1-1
TGTGCCAGCAGCCTCGTGCCGACTGAAGCTTTCTTT
CASSLVPTEAFF
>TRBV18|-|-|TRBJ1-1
TGTGCCAGCTCACCAGGGGCCCCCAGGATGAACACTGAAGCTTTCTTT
CASSPGAPRMNTEAFF
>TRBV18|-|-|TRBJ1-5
TGTGCCAGCTCACCCTCACAGGGAATCGACAATCAGCCCCAGCATTTT
CASSPSQGIDNQPQHF
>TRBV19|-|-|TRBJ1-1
TGTGCCAGTAGTATAGACCTTCTGGGGTTGAACACTGAAGCTTTCTTT
CASSIDLLGLNTEAFF
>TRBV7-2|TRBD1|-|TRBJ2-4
TGTGCCAGCAGCTTCGGGACAGGACTAGCCAAAAACATTCAGTACTTC
CASSFGTGLAKNIQYF
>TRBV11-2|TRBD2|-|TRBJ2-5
TGTGCCAGCAGCTTAGTGGCGGGAGTGCAGACCCAGTACTTC
CASSLVAGVQTQYF
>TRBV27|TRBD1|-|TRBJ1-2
TGTGCCAGCAGTTCCATATCCCTCTTGGGGCAGGGGGCGAATGGCTACACCTTC
CASSSISLLGQGANGYTF
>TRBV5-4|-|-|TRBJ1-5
TGTGCCAGCAGCTTTTACGGGAATCAGCCCCAGCATTTT
CASSFYGNQPQHF
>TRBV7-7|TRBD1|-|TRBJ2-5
TGTGCTAGCAGTTTAGTCGGACAGGGGACGGAGACCCAGTACTTC
CASSLVGQGTETQYF
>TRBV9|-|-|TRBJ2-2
TGTGCCAGCAGCGTAGTAGGGGGGCCGATGGACACCGGGGAGCTGTTTTTT
CASSVVGGPMDTGELFF
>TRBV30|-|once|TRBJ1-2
TGTGCCTGGAGTTCGGGTCAAGGCTACACCTTC
CAWSSGQGYTF
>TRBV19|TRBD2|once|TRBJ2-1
TGTGCCAGCGCCCCGGGGGGGCGGTTCAGGGATGAGCAGTTCTTC
CASAPGGRFRDEQFF
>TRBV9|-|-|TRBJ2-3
TGTGCCAGCAGCGTAGGGTTTAGCGGAAGCACAGATACGCAGTATTTT
CASSVGFSGSTDTQYF
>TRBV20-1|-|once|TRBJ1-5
TGCAGTGCTAGTTACAGCTCCAATCAGCCCCAGCATTTT
CSASYSSNQPQHF
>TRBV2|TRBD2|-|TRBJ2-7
TGTGCCAGCGCGGGAGGGGGTCGCTACGAGCAGTACTTC
CASAGGGRYEQYF
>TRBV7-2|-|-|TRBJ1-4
TGTGCCAGCAGCCTAATGGCCAGGGGACACGGAGAAAAACTGTTTTTT
CASSLMARGHGEKLFF
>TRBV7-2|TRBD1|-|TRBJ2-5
TGTGCCAGCAGCTTCCGACAGGGGGCGTGGGAGACCCAGTACTTC
CASSFRQGAWETQYF
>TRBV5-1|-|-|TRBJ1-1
TGCGCCAGCAGCTTGAATGCAGGGATGAACACTGAAGCTTTCTTT
CASSLNAGMNTEAFF
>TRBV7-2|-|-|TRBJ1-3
TGTGCCAGCAGCTTTGGAGGGTCGGGAAACACCATATATTTT
CASSFGGSGNTIYF